What follows are 22 T cell receptor beta chains derived from one specimen sequenced in a study of spatial heterogeneity in lung cancer. TCRdb independently ran MiXCR on the 5' RACE reads; one entry per CDR3 protein. The sample includes 20,000 to 25,000 distinct CDR3 sequences, 7% seen only once; the top ten take roughly an eighth. Time point reported: sample taken at primary tumor resection. This material consisted of PBMCs, taken at surgery. The receptors derive from a male donor with early-stage non-small cell lung cancer.

This clonotype was counted only a few times. The rearrangement links TRBV28 to TRBJ2-3; no reliable D call. CDR3 length: 12 amino acids. Germline V gene lookup returns CDR1 MDHEN and CDR2 SYDVKM. V was shortened by 2 bases and J by 2 bases, with 2 bases between the two germline ends. This CDR3 is CASSLLTDTQYF. In DNA form, the CDR3 reads TGTGCCAGCAGTTTACTCACAGATACGCAGTATTTT.

This clonotype was counted many times. The chain recombines TRBV10-3 with TRBJ2-5, with TRBD1 matching over 7 bases. The CDR3 sequence is 15 residues long. The germline V gene encodes CDR1 ENHRY and CDR2 SYGVKD. The J segment lost 4 bases and the V segment lost 2 bases, leaving 7 bases of the junction unmatched. The CDR3 bases are TGTGCCATCAGTGAGGCGAGACAGGGCCGAGAGACCCAGTACTTC. Translation: CAISEARQGRETQYF.

The chain links TRBV12-3 or TRBV12-4 to TRBJ1-1; no clear D gene. Trimming removed 4 bases at V and 3 bases at J, with 9 bases between. The CDR3 spans 13 residues. Here the CDR3 reads CASSSGGYTEAFF. CDR3 coding DNA: TGTGCCAGCAGTTCGGGAGGATACACTGAAGCTTTCTTT.

Many counts were recorded for this clonotype. J is TRBJ1-3 and V is TRBV29-1; D is undetermined. Trimming stripped 4 bases from V and 4 bases from J, with 11 bases between. The germline CDR1 and CDR2 sequences are SQVTM and ANQGSEA. This CDR3 has 13 residues. The CDR3 here is CSVGVVGGNTIYF. The CDR3 region has the DNA TGCAGCGTTGGCGTGGTGGGCGGAAACACCATATATTTT.

In this sample, this clonotype turned up many times. V and J are TRBV6-2 or TRBV6-3 and TRBJ2-7; D tentatively fits TRBD1 or TRBD2 (5 bases each). The CDR3 is 15 residues long. The germline V gene has CDR1 MNHEY and CDR2 SVGEGT. Trimming pared 7 bases from V and 4 bases from J, leaving 20 bases between. DNA of the CDR3: TGTGCCAGCAACACCGGGACCCGATGGAGATACGAGCAGTACTTC. Amino acids: CASNTGTRWRYEQYF.

This clonotype was seen many times. The chain carries TRBV7-8 and TRBJ1-2; D unresolved. Trimming took 1 base from V and 8 from J, leaving 17 bases between them. Germline CDR1 is SGHVS and CDR2 is FQNEAQ. CDR3 size: 15 residues. The CDR3 nucleotides are TGTGCCAGCAGCTTAGAGCACAACCATCCGCGGGGCTACACCTTC. Encoded protein: CASSLEHNHPRGYTF.

In its sample, this clonotype was seen many times. The chain combines TRBV4-1 with TRBJ1-2; D not resolved. The CDR3 sequence is 13 residues long. Germline V gene data show CDR1 as MGHRA and CDR2 as YSYEKL. V lost 6 bases to trimming and J lost 4 bases, with 12 bases between them. This CDR3 is CASRGGGPYGYTF. The CDR3 DNA follows: TGCGCCAGCAGAGGAGGAGGGCCCTATGGCTACACCTTC.

The table lists this clonotype with many counts. V gene TRBV19 combines with J gene TRBJ2-2, with D uncertain. Trimming removed 3 bases from V and 0 bases from J, with 5 bases in between. Germline CDR1 and CDR2: LNHDA and SQIVND (reference sequence). CDR3 length: 14 amino acids. For the CDR3, the DNA is TGTGCCAGTAGTATCCAGGCGAACACCGGGGAGCTGTTTTTT. This encodes CASSIQANTGELFF. Full variable domain (outside the CDR3, taken from reference TRBV19 and TRBJ2-2): DGGITQSPKYLFRKEGQNVTLSCEQNLNHDAMYWYRQDPGQGLRLIYYSQIVNDFQKGDIAEGYSVSREKKESFPLTVTSAQKNPTAFYLCASSIQANTGELFFGEGSRLTVL.

This clonotype was detected ten times or more. The chain uses TRBV7-6 and TRBJ1-6; a weak D match, TRBD1 (6 bases). Germline V lookup: CDR1 SGHVS, CDR2 FNYEAQ. The CDR3 totals 16 residues. Trimming removed 2 bases from V and 5 bases from J, with 13 bases in between. The DNA for the CDR3 is TGTGCCAGCAGCTTATACTCGACAGGAGATAATTCACCCCTCCACTTT. This translates into CASSLYSTGDNSPLHF.

This clonotype was found many times. The chain carries TRBV5-1 and TRBJ1-2; D is unresolved. This CDR3 region has 14 residues. The V gene's germline CDR1 is SGHRS and CDR2 YFSETQ. Trimming left V 0 bases short and J 7 bases short, with 13 bases between. The DNA for the CDR3 is TGCGCCAGCAGCTTGGATCTGGGATTGTTTGGCTACACCTTC. Amino acids: CASSLDLGLFGYTF. The full variable domain, in which reference TRBV5-1 and TRBJ1-2 provide the parts outside the CDR3, is KAGVTQTPRYLIKTRGQQVTLSCSPISGHRSVSWYQQTPGQGLQFLFEYFSETQRNKGNFPGRFSGRQFSNSRSEMNVSTLELGDSALYLCASSLDLGLFGYTFGSGTRLTVV.

This clonotype has ten or more counts. The rearrangement links TRBV25-1 to TRBJ1-1; D remains ambiguous. The germline V and J ends were trimmed by 4 bases and 0 bases, with 9 bases remaining between them. This CDR3 has 14 residues. Germline CDR1 reads MGHDK; CDR2 reads SYGVNS. CDR3 in amino acids: CASSVSPMNTEAFF. The CDR3 DNA reads as TGTGCCAGCAGTGTTTCCCCCATGAACACTGAAGCTTTCTTT.

This clonotype was detected a few times. V usage is TRBV5-6 and J usage is TRBJ2-5, with D maybe TRBD2 (6 bases). Trimming took off 4 bases at V and 0 bases at J, with 13 bases between the two ends. Germline V gene sequence: CDR1 SGHDT, CDR2 YYEEEE. This CDR3 comprises 15 residues. CDR3 sequence: CASSDRTSYQETQYF. CDR3 nucleotide sequence: TGTGCCAGCAGCGACCGAACTAGCTACCAAGAGACCCAGTACTTC.

This clonotype occurred a few times. The chain joins TRBV2 to TRBJ1-1; possible D gene TRBD1, 6 bases. The CDR3 totals 13 residues. Trimming shortened V by 11 bases and J by 0 bases, and 13 bases separated the two germline ends. From germline, CDR1 is SNHLY and CDR2 FYNNEI. CDR3 sequence reads: CAPRKGVNTEAFF. The CDR3 DNA sequence: TGTGCCCCTAGGAAGGGGGTGAACACTGAAGCTTTCTTT.

By proportion, this clonotype is medium-sized. DNA of the CDR3: TGCAGTGCTAGATACAATACGGGATTAGGCTACACCTTC. Translation gives CSARYNTGLGYTF. The chain has TRBV20-1 and TRBJ1-2; D call uncertain. CDR1 is DFQATT and CDR2 is SNEGSKA in the germline V gene (reference sequence). The ends were cut back, 2 bases at V and 8 bases at J, with 15 bases in the middle. This CDR3 is 13 amino acids long.

This clonotype was recorded at least ten times. The rearrangement uses TRBV2 and TRBJ2-1, with 7 bases aligning to TRBD2. Germline V gene lookup returns CDR1 SNHLY and CDR2 FYNNEI. Unmatched junction bases numbered 5, after V lost 2 bases and J lost 4 bases. This CDR3 has 15 residues. CDR3 bases: TGTGCCAGCAGTGAACTGCCTAGCGGTTACAATGAGCAGTTCTTC. It specifies CASSELPSGYNEQFF.

This clonotype was seen many times. The rearrangement joins TRBV6-6 to TRBJ1-6, with D possibly matching TRBD1 (6 bases). The germline CDR1 and CDR2 sequences are MNHNY and SVGAGI (reference sequence). The CDR3 has 15 amino acids. V lost 6 bases to trimming and J lost 6 bases, with 15 bases between them. DNA of the CDR3: TGTGCCAGCAGGTCCAGTCAACAGGGTAATTCACCCCTCCACTTT. This encodes CASRSSQQGNSPLHF.

The chain has TRBV6-6 and TRBJ2-7; perhaps TRBD2 as D (6 bases). The CDR3 extends over 13 amino acids. V was clipped by 6 bases and J by 7 bases, with 16 bases between them. Per the germline V gene, CDR1 is MNHNY and CDR2 is SVGAGI (reference sequence). CDR3 nucleotides: TGTGCCAGCAGCCACCACCAACGGGGGGAGCAGTACTTC. Encoded protein: CASSHHQRGEQYF.

This clonotype was seen repeatedly, ten times or more. V gene TRBV7-9 combines with J gene TRBJ1-1, with D unclear. This CDR3 comprises 14 residues. V dropped 5 bases and J dropped 4 bases, with 14 bases sitting between them. CDR1 is SEHNR and CDR2 is FQNEAQ in the germline V gene (reference sequence). The CDR3 nucleotides are TGTGCCAGCAGCCCCCCGATAACAGCCACTGAAGCTTTCTTT. Its translation is CASSPPITATEAFF.

A few counts support this clonotype. The chain uses TRBV6-5 and TRBJ2-3, with 12 positions matching TRBD2. V shed 2 bases and J 7 bases; nucleotides not matched to a gene: 7. The CDR3 sequence is 16 residues long. Per germline, CDR1 MNHEY and CDR2 SVGAGI. The CDR3, as DNA: TGTGCCAGCAGTTACGCGACTAGCGGGAGCCCTCATACGCAGTATTTT. It codes for CASSYATSGSPHTQYF.

Sample share makes this clonotype medium-sized. The V and J genes are TRBV28 and TRBJ1-4; D remains unclear. The CDR3 contains 11 residues. The germline V and J ends were trimmed by 10 bases and 7 bases, with 10 bases remaining between them. Germline values: CDR1 MDHEN, CDR2 SYDVKM. CDR3: CATGESEKLFF. CDR3 bases: TGTGCCACCGGGGAAAGTGAAAAACTGTTTTTT.

This clonotype was found many times. This chain links TRBV29-1 with TRBJ2-7, with TRBD1 as a possible D gene (5 bases). Germline CDR1 reads SQVTM; CDR2 reads ANQGSEA. The CDR3 has 12 amino acids. V lost 3 bases and J lost 3, with 9 bases in between. The CDR3 region has the DNA TGCAGCGTTGAGGGGCAGTTCTACGAGCAGTACTTC. Translation gives CSVEGQFYEQYF.

This clonotype was recorded at least ten times. V gene TRBV5-6 combines with J gene TRBJ1-4, with 9 positions matching TRBD1. Looked up from germline, CDR1 is SGHDT and CDR2 is YYEEEE. The CDR3 sequence is 15 residues long. V lost 3 bases to trimming and J lost 4 bases; unmatched junction nucleotides: 4. The CDR3 coding sequence is TGTGCCAGCAGCTCCTACAGGGGGCGTAATGAAAAACTGTTTTTT. Encoded protein: CASSSYRGRNEKLFF.